This passage covers 4 T cell receptor beta chains from one sample sequenced in a study of blood T cell repertoires in COVID-19. Assay used: immunoSEQ multiplex PCR; TCRdb lists only in-frame clones, some missing. The sample lists under 200,000 clones, 85% to 90% seen once, with about 0.6% in the top ten. Sequencing input: peripheral blood. The receptor set was obtained from a man aged 60 to 75 with COVID-19, enrolled during active disease.

The chain carries TRBV6-6 and TRBJ2-1; 7 bases are shared with TRBD2. The V segment lost 2 bases and the J segment 9 bases; nucleotides outside the gene matches: 7. CDR1 is MNHNY, CDR2 SVGAGI, per germline (reference sequence). This CDR3 is 14 amino acids long. In nucleotides, the CDR3 is TGTGCCAGCAGTTACGGCGGGAGCCCCATTGAGCAGTTCTTC. Translating it yields CASSYGGSPIEQFF.

The table lists this clone with a count of one. V gene TRBV5-1 combines with J gene TRBJ2-3; TRBD2 aligns across 10 bases. The trim removed 0 bases at V and 3 bases at J, leaving 4 bases unmatched. In germline, CDR1 is SGHRS, CDR2 YFSETQ. This CDR3 comprises 16 residues. The CDR3 region is CASSLGSGGATDTQYF. The CDR3 region has the DNA TGCGCCAGCAGCTTGGGGAGCGGGGGGGCGACAGATACGCAGTATTTT.

Only a few counts were recorded for this clone. Mismatch with germline at one junction end may stem from a read error. The V and J genes are TRBV7-7 and TRBJ2-2; 7 bases align to TRBD1. Per the germline V gene, CDR1 is SSHAT and CDR2 is FNYEAQ (reference sequence). The CDR3 is made up of 15 amino acids. The DNA for the CDR3 is TGTGCTAGCAGCCCGACAGGGCTGAACACCGGGGAGCTGTTTTTT. Translated: CASSPTGLNTGELFF. Variable domain in full (rest from reference TRBV7-7 and TRBJ2-2): GAGVSQSPRYKVTKRGQDVTLRCDPISSHATLYWYQQALGQGPEFLTYFNYEAQPDKSGLPSDRFSAERPEGSISTLTIQRTEQRDSAMYRCASSPTGLNTGELFFGEGSRLTVL.

J is TRBJ1-2 and V is TRBV7-3; 7 bases are a match to TRBD1. This CDR3 contains 14 residues. Germline loops: CDR1 SGHTA, CDR2 FQGTGA. V trimming: 5 bases; J trimming: 8 bases; junction bases outside the gene matches: 11. The CDR3 sequence: CASSRGSTGEGYTF. The CDR3, as DNA: TGTGCCAGCAGCAGAGGATCAACAGGGGAGGGCTACACCTTC.